This T cell receptor beta chain was identified in a study of vaccination and CD4 T cells after COVID-19. About the study: Control cultures were given a CEFX pool, an HIV-1 Nef pool, or no peptide.

V was shortened by 1 base and J by 3 bases, with 10 bases between the two germline ends. Germline CDR1 SGHTA, CDR2 FQGNSA. This CDR3 region has 15 residues. Treatment meaning: approximately 11-day PBMC culture with coronavirus spike peptide pools or control peptides (ViraFEST assay). Harvesting of the unexposed donor's CD4+ T cells predated the COVID-19 pandemic (2011-2018). Expansion of antigen-specific T cells with peptide pools by ViraFEST preceded sequencing of TCRs. Study results and limitations: Within the convalescent patients, spike mono-reactivity was found in 304 of 307 vaccine-specific clones.

The Oncomine TCR Beta short-read assay was applied to DNA of cultured CD4+ T cells. From cultured CD4+ T cells, genomic DNA was extracted. TCRdb processed the PCR reads anew with MiXCR; each CDR3 protein has one entry. Among roughly 6,100 distinct CDR3 sequences listed, around 50% were seen once. This clonotype was seen a handful of times. The antigen remains unidentified. The V call is TRBV7-2, the J call TRBJ1-5; no reliable D call. The material sequenced was CD4+ T cells from blood, cultured in vitro. The sequence was obtained from a human donor in good health. CDR3 region: CASSLDAGVNQPQHF. The CDR3 DNA reads TGTGCCAGCAGCTTAGATGCAGGAGTCAATCAGCCCCAGCATTTT.